The next 24 T cell receptor beta chains were all read from a single sample in a study of spatial heterogeneity in lung cancer. The time point denotes: blood at routine non-recurrence follow-up after resection. One entry per CDR3 protein results from TCRdb running MiXCR on the 5' RACE reads. The repertoire consists of about 110,000 distinct CDR3 sequences, with 9.5% to 14% occurring once and the leading ten covering roughly 24%. The input for sequencing was PBMCs, taken at follow-up. The receptors derive from a female donor with early-stage non-small cell lung cancer.

This clonotype was counted many times. The J gene is TRBJ2-1, the V gene TRBV30; D is unclear. Germline CDR1 reads GTSNPN; CDR2 reads SVGIG (reference sequence). The CDR3 loop spans 13 amino acids. V lost 5 bases, J lost 8 bases, and 16 bases lay in between. CDR3 protein: CAWVPRVAHEQFF. CDR3 nucleotides: TGTGCCTGGGTCCCTAGGGTGGCCCATGAGCAGTTCTTC.

The V call is TRBV7-2, the J call TRBJ2-1; 9 nucleotides line up with TRBD2. Germline CDR1 and CDR2: SGHTA and FQGNSA. The CDR3 runs 15 residues. V was clipped by 3 bases and J by 5 bases; unmatched bases: 5. The CDR3 sequence is CASSFSGRGNNEQFF. The CDR3 coding sequence is TGTGCCAGCAGCTTTAGCGGGAGAGGGAACAATGAGCAGTTCTTC.

This clonotype showed up just a few times. V is TRBV7-9 and J is TRBJ2-3, with 10 bases lining up with TRBD1. Germline V gene data show CDR1 as SEHNR and CDR2 as FQNEAQ (reference sequence). Trimming removed 5 bases from V and 3 bases from J; junction bases left unmatched: 8. The CDR3 covers 16 residues. CDR3 nucleotide sequence: TGTGCCAGCAGCGACCGGGACAGGGGAGGAACAGATACGCAGTATTTT. This sequence encodes CASSDRDRGGTDTQYF.

This clonotype was found a few times. The chain recombines TRBV24-1 with TRBJ1-3; 9 nucleotides match TRBD1. Germline CDR1 KGHDR, CDR2 SFDVKD. Trimming removed 4 bases from V and 2 bases from J; junction bases left unmatched: 5. CDR3 length: 16 residues. The CDR3 protein is CATSDVGTGTGNTIYF. CDR3 DNA sequence: TGTGCCACCAGTGACGTGGGGACAGGGACTGGAAACACCATATATTTT.

This clonotype was counted at least ten times. The chain couples TRBV27 to TRBJ1-6; no definite D call. The germline gives CDR1 MNHEY, CDR2 SMNVEV (reference sequence). Trimming left V 8 bases short and J 4 bases short, with 9 bases between. The CDR3 spans 13 residues. In DNA, the CDR3 is TGTGCCAGCTCCCACGATTATAATTCACCCCTCCACTTT. Its protein product is CASSHDYNSPLHF.

This clonotype has a count of ten or more. V is TRBV29-1 and J is TRBJ2-2; D is uncertain. The germline gives CDR1 SQVTM, CDR2 ANQGSEA. Trimming removed 4 bases at V and 1 base at J, with 10 bases between. The CDR3 length is 14 residues. CDR3: CSVGSGMNTGELFF. Written as DNA, the CDR3 is TGCAGCGTTGGTTCAGGAATGAACACCGGGGAGCTGTTTTTT.

This clonotype was found a few times. The V gene is TRBV19, the J gene TRBJ1-2; tentative D call: TRBD1 (6 bases). The CDR3 sequence is 15 residues long. CDR1 is LNHDA, CDR2 SQIVND, per germline (reference sequence). V was shortened by 6 bases and J by 6 bases, with 20 bases between the two germline ends. Written as DNA, the CDR3 is TGTGCCAGTAGGCCTACAGGGAGCCTTTTCCATGGCTACACCTTC. Translation gives CASRPTGSLFHGYTF. The variable domain in full, with the rest retrieved from reference TRBV19 and TRBJ1-2, is DGGITQSPKYLFRKEGQNVTLSCEQNLNHDAMYWYRQDPGQGLRLIYYSQIVNDFQKGDIAEGYSVSREKKESFPLTVTSAQKNPTAFYLCASRPTGSLFHGYTFGSGTRLTVV.

This clonotype was counted a few times. The gene calls are TRBV10-1 and TRBJ1-1; 7 nucleotides match TRBD1. Germline CDR1 WNHNN, CDR2 SYGVQD (reference sequence). CDR3 size: 16 residues. Germline trimming cut 0 bases from V and 1 base from J; bases unmatched to any gene: 5. The DNA for the CDR3 is TGCGCCAGCAGTGAGTCAGGGGGCGAACCGAACACTGAAGCTTTCTTT. It specifies CASSESGGEPNTEAFF.

CDR3 bases: TGTGCCAGCAGTACAAGACCCCCCCTCTCCTACGAGCAGTACTTC. This gives the protein CASSTRPPLSYEQYF. The chain combines TRBV6-5 with TRBJ2-7, with D hard to call. V was trimmed by 5 bases and J by 0 bases, leaving 14 bases between them. The CDR3 spans 15 residues. Germline V gene data show CDR1 as MNHEY and CDR2 as SVGAGI.

The chain is built from TRBV28 and TRBJ1-6; possible D gene TRBD1, 5 bases. V dropped 6 bases and J dropped 10 bases, with 13 bases sitting between them. The CDR3 covers 13 residues. Germline assignment: CDR1 MDHEN and CDR2 SYDVKM. The CDR3 DNA reads as TGTGCCAGCAGAGGGGCCCGGGGGTCACCCCTCCACTTT. It is translated as CASRGARGSPLHF.

There are many counts of this clonotype. This chain uses TRBV4-2 with TRBJ1-2; D call uncertain. The ends were cut back, 1 base at V and 0 bases at J, with 9 bases in the middle. Per germline, CDR1 LGHNA and CDR2 YNFKEQ. The CDR3 consists of 15 residues. The CDR3 protein is CASSQAGTANYGYTF. For the CDR3, the DNA is TGTGCCAGCAGCCAAGCAGGAACAGCTAACTATGGCTACACCTTC.

The table lists this clonotype with many counts. The V call is TRBV2, the J call TRBJ2-1, with a possible D match to TRBD2 (5 bases). This CDR3 contains 13 residues. Trimming cost V 5 bases and J 8 bases, with 13 bases left between them. CDR1 is SNHLY, CDR2 FYNNEI, per germline. In DNA form, the CDR3 reads TGTGCCAGCAGTACCCTTCAGAGGGATGAGCAGTTCTTC. Translation gives CASSTLQRDEQFF.

The chain is built from TRBV7-2 and TRBJ2-5, with D hard to call. The CDR3 runs to 12 residues. CDR1 and CDR2 (germline): SGHTA, FQGNSA. The V gene lost 5 bases and the J gene lost 3 bases, with 7 bases spanning the gap. The CDR3 loop reads CASSVMEETQYF. The CDR3 nucleotides read TGTGCCAGCAGCGTAATGGAAGAGACCCAGTACTTC.

This rearrangement joins TRBV5-1 to TRBJ1-1; 7 nucleotides agree with TRBD1. After removal of 4 bases from V and 5 bases from J, the junction contained 8 bases not matched to a gene. This CDR3 spans 14 amino acids. Looked up from germline, CDR1 is SGHRS and CDR2 is YFSETQ. For the CDR3, the DNA is TGCGCCAGCAGCGTACTCAACAGGGGTACTGAAGCTTTCTTT. This codes for CASSVLNRGTEAFF.

This chain links TRBV30 with TRBJ2-5; a possible D gene is TRBD1 (5 bases). In germline, CDR1 is GTSNPN, CDR2 SVGIG (reference sequence). This CDR3 has 12 residues. Trimming stripped 4 bases from V and 2 bases from J, with 8 bases between. The CDR3 region is CAWTGRQETQYF. DNA for the CDR3: TGTGCCTGGACAGGGCGTCAAGAGACCCAGTACTTC.

This clonotype was recorded only once. V usage is TRBV5-5 and J usage is TRBJ2-2; D is perhaps TRBD1 (5 bases). Germline values: CDR1 SGHKS, CDR2 YYEKEE (reference sequence). Between the trimmed V and J ends, which lost 4 bases and 1 base, there was a span of 11 bases. CDR3 size: 15 residues. In nucleotides, the CDR3 is TGTGCCAGCAGCCCTATTGGACAGAACACCGGGGAGCTGTTTTTT. This encodes CASSPIGQNTGELFF.

The sample holds a few counts of this clonotype. The chain carries TRBV11-3 and TRBJ2-1, with D unclear. V was clipped by 5 bases and J by 4 bases, with 18 bases between them. The CDR3 has 16 residues. Germline lookup yields CDR1 SGHNT and CDR2 YENEEA. CDR3 amino acids: CASSTFGQAAYNEQFF. CDR3 coding DNA: TGTGCCAGCAGCACCTTTGGGCAGGCAGCATACAATGAGCAGTTCTTC.

Details on this clonotype: A read error may explain this, as a much larger clone is one base away. The genes are TRBV6-1 and TRBJ2-1; TRBD2 agrees at 8 bases. From germline, CDR1 is MNHNS and CDR2 SASEGT. The J segment lost 4 bases and the V segment lost 4 bases, leaving 15 bases of the junction unmatched. The CDR3 extends over 18 amino acids. The CDR3 sequence is CASSGLVSGGRLYNEQFF. The CDR3 nucleotides read TGTGCCAGCAGTGGCCTCGTTTCAGGCGGGAGGCTTTACAATGAGCAGTTCTTC.

The J gene is TRBJ2-7, the V gene TRBV28; TRBD1 agrees at 7 bases. The CDR3 runs 14 residues. Germline V gene sequence: CDR1 MDHEN, CDR2 SYDVKM. The ends lost 1 base at V and 6 bases at J; junction bases unmatched: 6. Here the CDR3 DNA reads TGTGCCAGCAGTTTATCCTTAGGGGGCTCCGAGCAGTACTTC. Its protein is CASSLSLGGSEQYF. Filled out from reference TRBV28 and TRBJ2-7, the complete variable domain reads DVKVTQSSRYLVKRTGEKVFLECVQDMDHENMFWYRQDPGLGLRLIYFSYDVKMKEKGDIPEGYSVSREKKERFSLILESASTNQTSMYLCASSLSLGGSEQYFGPGTRLTVT.

This sequence joins TRBV12-3 or TRBV12-4 and TRBJ1-2; 10 bases line up with TRBD1. Unmatched junction bases numbered 7, after V lost 3 bases and J lost 6 bases. The CDR3 sequence is 15 residues long. CDR3 bases: TGTGCCAGCAGTTTGGGATCCGGGACAGGGGATGGCTACACCTTC. Its protein is CASSLGSGTGDGYTF.

This clonotype was detected ten times or more. CDR3 bases: TGCGCCAGCAGTGACCCTTACCGGGGCTCCAATGAGCAGTTCTTC. Translating gives CASSDPYRGSNEQFF. This chain links TRBV10-1 with TRBJ2-1, with D possibly being TRBD1 or TRBD2 (5 bases each). This CDR3 has 15 residues. Trimming left V 3 bases short and J 6 bases short, with 15 bases between. Germline loops: CDR1 WNHNN, CDR2 SYGVQD (reference sequence).

This clonotype was seen only a few times. The chain carries TRBV7-3 and TRBJ1-1; D call uncertain. Trimming left V 0 bases short and J 5 bases short, with 7 bases between. The germline gives CDR1 SGHTA, CDR2 FQGTGA. This CDR3 is 13 amino acids long. The CDR3 protein is CASSLTLETEAFF. The CDR3 coding sequence is TGTGCCAGCAGCTTAACGCTGGAAACTGAAGCTTTCTTT.

This clonotype was detected a few times. The genes are TRBV7-9 and TRBJ2-1; a weak D match, TRBD2 (6 bases). Germline loops: CDR1 SEHNR, CDR2 FQNEAQ (reference sequence). The CDR3 spans 17 residues. V shed 4 bases and J shed 4 bases, with 20 bases lying between them. The CDR3 sequence is CASSSTGIREPYNEQFF. CDR3 bases: TGTGCCAGCAGCTCCACTGGGATCCGGGAGCCTTACAATGAGCAGTTCTTC.

The V and J genes are TRBV5-1 and TRBJ2-1; 7 positions agree with TRBD2. This CDR3 comprises 14 residues. After removal of 2 bases from V and 6 bases from J, the junction contained 5 bases not matched to a gene. Germline V gene lookup returns CDR1 SGHRS and CDR2 YFSETQ. CDR3 sequence reads: CASSLGGSINEQFF. The CDR3 DNA follows: TGCGCCAGCAGCTTAGGCGGGAGTATCAATGAGCAGTTCTTC. The complete variable domain, with remaining parts taken from reference TRBV5-1 and TRBJ2-1, reads KAGVTQTPRYLIKTRGQQVTLSCSPISGHRSVSWYQQTPGQGLQFLFEYFSETQRNKGNFPGRFSGRQFSNSRSEMNVSTLELGDSALYLCASSLGGSINEQFFGPGTRLTVL.